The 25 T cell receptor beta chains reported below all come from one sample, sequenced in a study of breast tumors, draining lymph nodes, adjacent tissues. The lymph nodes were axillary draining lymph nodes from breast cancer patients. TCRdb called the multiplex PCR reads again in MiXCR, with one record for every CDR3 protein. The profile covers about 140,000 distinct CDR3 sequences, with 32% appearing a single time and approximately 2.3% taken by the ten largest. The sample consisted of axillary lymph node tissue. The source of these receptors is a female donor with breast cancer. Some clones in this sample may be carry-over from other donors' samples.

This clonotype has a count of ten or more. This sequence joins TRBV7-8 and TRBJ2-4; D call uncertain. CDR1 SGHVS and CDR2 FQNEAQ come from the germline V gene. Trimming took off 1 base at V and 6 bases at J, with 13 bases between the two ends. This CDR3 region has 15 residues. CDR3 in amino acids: CASSLGVTVGNIQYF. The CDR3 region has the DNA TGTGCCAGCAGCTTAGGGGTGACTGTTGGAAACATTCAGTACTTC.

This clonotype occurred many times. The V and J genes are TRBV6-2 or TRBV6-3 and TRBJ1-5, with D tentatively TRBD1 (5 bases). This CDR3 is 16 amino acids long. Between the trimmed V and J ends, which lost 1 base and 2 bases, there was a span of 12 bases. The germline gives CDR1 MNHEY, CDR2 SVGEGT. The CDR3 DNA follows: TGTGCCAGCAGTTACTTCGGGGGAGTGGGCAATCAGCCCCAGCATTTT. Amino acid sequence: CASSYFGGVGNQPQHF.

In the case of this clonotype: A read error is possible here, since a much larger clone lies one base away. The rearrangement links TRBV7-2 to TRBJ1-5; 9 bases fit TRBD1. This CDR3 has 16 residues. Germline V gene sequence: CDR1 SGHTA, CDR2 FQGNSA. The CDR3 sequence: CAGSLDGTGSNQPQHF. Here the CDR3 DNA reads TGTGCCGGCAGCTTAGATGGGACAGGGAGCAATCAGCCCCAGCATTTT.

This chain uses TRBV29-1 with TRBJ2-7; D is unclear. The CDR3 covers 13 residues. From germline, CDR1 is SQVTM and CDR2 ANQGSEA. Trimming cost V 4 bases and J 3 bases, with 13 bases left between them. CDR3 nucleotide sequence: TGCAGCGTTGGCGAAGACACCCTCTACGAGCAGTACTTC. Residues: CSVGEDTLYEQYF.

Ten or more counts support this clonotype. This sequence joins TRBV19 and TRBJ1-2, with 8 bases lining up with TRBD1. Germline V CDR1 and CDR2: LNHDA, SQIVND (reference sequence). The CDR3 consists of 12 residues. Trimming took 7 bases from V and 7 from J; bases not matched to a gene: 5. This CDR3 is CASTDRGGGYTF. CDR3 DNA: TGTGCCAGTACTGACAGGGGCGGTGGCTACACCTTC.

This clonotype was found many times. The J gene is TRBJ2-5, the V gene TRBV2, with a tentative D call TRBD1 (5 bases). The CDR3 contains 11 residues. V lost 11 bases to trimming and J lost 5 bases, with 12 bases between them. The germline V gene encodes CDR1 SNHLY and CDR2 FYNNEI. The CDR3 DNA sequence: TGTGCCGGTCAGGGCTTTGAGACCCAGTACTTC. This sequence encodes CAGQGFETQYF. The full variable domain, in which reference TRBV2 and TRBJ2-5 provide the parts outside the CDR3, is EPEVTQTPSHQVTQMGQEVILRCVPISNHLYFYWYRQILGQKVEFLVSFYNNEISEKSEIFDDQFSVERPDGSNFTLKIRSTKLEDSAMYFCAGQGFETQYFGPGTRLLVL.

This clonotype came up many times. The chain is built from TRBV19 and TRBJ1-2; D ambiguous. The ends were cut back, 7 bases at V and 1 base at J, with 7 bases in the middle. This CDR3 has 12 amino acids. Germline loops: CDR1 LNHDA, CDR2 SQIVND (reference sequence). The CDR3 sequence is CASIDFNYGYTF. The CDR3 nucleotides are TGTGCCAGTATAGACTTTAACTATGGCTACACCTTC.

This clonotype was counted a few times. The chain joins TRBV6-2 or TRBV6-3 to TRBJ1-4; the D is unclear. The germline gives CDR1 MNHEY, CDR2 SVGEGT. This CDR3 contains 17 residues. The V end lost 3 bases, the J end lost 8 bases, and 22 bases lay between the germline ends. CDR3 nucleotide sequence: TGTGCCAGCAGTTATGAGGGTAACGATTTTCGTGGCGAAAAACTGTTTTTT. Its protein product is CASSYEGNDFRGEKLFF.

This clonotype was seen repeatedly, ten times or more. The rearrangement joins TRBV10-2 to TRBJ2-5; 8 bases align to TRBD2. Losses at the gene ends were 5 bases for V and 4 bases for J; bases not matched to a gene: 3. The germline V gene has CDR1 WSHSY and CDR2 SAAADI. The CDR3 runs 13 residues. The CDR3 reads CASSRGGGETQYF. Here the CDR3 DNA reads TGCGCCAGCAGTCGGGGGGGCGGAGAGACCCAGTACTTC.

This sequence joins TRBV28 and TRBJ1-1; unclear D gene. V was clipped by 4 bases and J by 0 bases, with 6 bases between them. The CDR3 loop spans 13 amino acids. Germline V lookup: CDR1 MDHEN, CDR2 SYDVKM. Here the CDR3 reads CASSSPMNTEAFF. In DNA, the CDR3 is TGTGCCAGCAGTTCACCAATGAACACTGAAGCTTTCTTT.

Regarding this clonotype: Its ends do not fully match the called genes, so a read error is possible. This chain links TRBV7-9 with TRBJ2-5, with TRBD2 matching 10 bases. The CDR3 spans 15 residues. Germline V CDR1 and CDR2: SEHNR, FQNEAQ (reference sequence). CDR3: CASSLSGGAGETQHF. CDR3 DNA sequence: TGTGCCAGCAGCTTAAGCGGGGGGGCCGGGGAGACCCAGCACTTC.

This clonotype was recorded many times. The CDR3 sequence is CSAPWDDTEAFF. The CDR3 bases are TGCAGTGCTCCCTGGGATGATACTGAAGCTTTCTTT. The V gene is TRBV20-1, the J gene TRBJ1-1; no clear D. V lost 5 bases to trimming and J lost 5 bases, with 12 bases between them. CDR1 and CDR2 from the germline V gene are DFQATT and SNEGSKA (reference sequence). CDR3 length equals 12 residues.

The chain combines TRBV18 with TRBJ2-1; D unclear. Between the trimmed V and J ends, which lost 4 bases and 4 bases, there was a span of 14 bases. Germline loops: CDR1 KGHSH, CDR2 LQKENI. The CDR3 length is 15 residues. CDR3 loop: CASSLGHLGYNEQFF. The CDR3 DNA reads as TGTGCCAGCTCACTCGGGCATTTGGGGTACAATGAGCAGTTCTTC.

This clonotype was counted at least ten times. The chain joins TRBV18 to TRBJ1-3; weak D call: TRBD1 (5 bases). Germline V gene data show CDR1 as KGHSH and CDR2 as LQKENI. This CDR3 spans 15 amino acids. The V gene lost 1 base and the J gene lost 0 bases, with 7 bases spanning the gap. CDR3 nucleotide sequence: TGTGCCAGCTCACCACGACAGAACTCTGGAAACACCATATATTTT. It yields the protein CASSPRQNSGNTIYF.

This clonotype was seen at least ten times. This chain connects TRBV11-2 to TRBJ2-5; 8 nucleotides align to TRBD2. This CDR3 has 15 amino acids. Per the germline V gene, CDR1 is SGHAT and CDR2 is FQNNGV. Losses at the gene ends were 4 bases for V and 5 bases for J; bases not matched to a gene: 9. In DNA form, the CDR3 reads TGTGCCAGCAGCTCTCCAGCGGGGGTGGTCGAGACCCAGTACTTC. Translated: CASSSPAGVVETQYF.

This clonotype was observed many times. The CDR3 is CASSGGRAYGYTF. Written as DNA, the CDR3 is TGTGCCAGCAGTGGCGGACGGGCCTATGGCTACACCTTC. The chain carries TRBV6-5 and TRBJ1-2; no clear D. The CDR3 has 13 residues. CDR1 MNHEY and CDR2 SVGAGI come from the germline V gene. Trimming shortened V by 5 bases and J by 4 bases, and 11 bases separated the two germline ends.

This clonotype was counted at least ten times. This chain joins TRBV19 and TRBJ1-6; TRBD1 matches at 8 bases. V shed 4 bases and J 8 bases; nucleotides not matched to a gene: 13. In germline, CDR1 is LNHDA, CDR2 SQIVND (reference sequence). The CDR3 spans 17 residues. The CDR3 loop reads CASSKKGYRGIDSPLHF. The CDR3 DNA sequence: TGTGCCAGTAGTAAAAAAGGATACAGGGGGATTGATTCACCCCTCCACTTT.

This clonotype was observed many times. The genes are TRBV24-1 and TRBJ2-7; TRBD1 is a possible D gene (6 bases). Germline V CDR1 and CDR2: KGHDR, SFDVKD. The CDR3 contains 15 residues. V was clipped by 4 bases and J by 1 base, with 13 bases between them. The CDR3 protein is CATSDPGRGSYEQYF. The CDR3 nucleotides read TGTGCCACCAGTGACCCGGGCAGGGGTTCCTACGAGCAGTACTTC.

The CDR3 DNA follows: TGTGCCAGCAGACCCACAGTCGGACAGGGAGGCACTGAAGCTTTCTTT. It encodes CASRPTVGQGGTEAFF. This chain connects TRBV28 to TRBJ1-1; TRBD1 matches 8 bases. V lost 6 bases and J lost 4; bases outside the gene matches: 13. The CDR3 sequence is 16 residues long. Germline V lookup: CDR1 MDHEN, CDR2 SYDVKM. Based on the CDR3 plus reference TRBV28 and TRBJ1-1, the full variable domain is DVKVTQSSRYLVKRTGEKVFLECVQDMDHENMFWYRQDPGLGLRLIYFSYDVKMKEKGDIPEGYSVSREKKERFSLILESASTNQTSMYLCASRPTVGQGGTEAFFGQGTRLTVV.

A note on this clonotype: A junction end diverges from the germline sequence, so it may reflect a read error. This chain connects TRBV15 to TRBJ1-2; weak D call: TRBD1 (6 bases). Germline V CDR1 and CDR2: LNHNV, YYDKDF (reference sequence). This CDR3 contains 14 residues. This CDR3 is CATSRVSQGNGCTF. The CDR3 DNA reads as TGTGCCACCAGCAGGGTTTCACAGGGAAATGGCTGCACCTTC.

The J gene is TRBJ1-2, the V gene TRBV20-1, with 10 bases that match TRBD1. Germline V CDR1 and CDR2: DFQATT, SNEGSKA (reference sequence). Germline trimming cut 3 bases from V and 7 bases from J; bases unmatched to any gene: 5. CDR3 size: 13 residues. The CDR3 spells CSARDGTGVGYTF. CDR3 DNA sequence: TGCAGTGCTAGGGACGGGACAGGGGTTGGCTACACCTTC.

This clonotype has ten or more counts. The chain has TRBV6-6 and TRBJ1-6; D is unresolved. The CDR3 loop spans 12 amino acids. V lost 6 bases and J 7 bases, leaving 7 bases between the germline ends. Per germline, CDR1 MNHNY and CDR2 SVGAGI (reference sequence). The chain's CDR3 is CASSMGNSPLHF. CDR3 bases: TGTGCCAGCAGCATGGGGAATTCACCCCTCCACTTT.

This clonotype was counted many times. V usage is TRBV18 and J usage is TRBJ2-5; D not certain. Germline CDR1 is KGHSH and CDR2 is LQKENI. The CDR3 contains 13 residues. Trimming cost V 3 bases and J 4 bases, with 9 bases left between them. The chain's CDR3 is CASSPTVGETQYF. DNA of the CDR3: TGTGCCAGCTCACCGACTGTTGGAGAGACCCAGTACTTC.

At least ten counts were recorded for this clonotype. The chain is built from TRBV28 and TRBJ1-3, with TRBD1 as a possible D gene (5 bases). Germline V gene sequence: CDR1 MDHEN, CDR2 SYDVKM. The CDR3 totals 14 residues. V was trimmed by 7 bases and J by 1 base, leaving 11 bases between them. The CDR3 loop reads CASNWRGSGNTIYF. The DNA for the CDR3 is TGTGCCAGCAACTGGAGGGGATCTGGAAACACCATATATTTT.

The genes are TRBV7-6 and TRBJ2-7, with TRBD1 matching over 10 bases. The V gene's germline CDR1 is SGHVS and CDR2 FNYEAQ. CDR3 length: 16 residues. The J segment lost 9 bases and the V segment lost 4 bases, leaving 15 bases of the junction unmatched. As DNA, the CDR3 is TGTGCCAGCAGCTCCGCCCCGGCCGGGACAGGGGTACGGCAGTACTTC. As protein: CASSSAPAGTGVRQYF.